This T cell receptor beta chain derives from a study of post-analysis software for immune sequencing data. Whole-study findings and limits: Included in a set of roughly five TRBV segments more frequent in patients than controls were TRBV5-6, TRBV5-1 and TRBV20-1. Patients with multiple sclerosis recorded significantly lower normalized Chao1 diversity than controls, the study found. F measure grouped same-batch samples tightly together.

cDNA libraries for TCR beta contained unique molecular identifiers. TCRdb itself ran the PCR reads through MiXCR, one entry per CDR3 protein. The table has some 260,000 distinct CDR3 sequences, about 38% seen once; the top ten hold under 5%. V lost 4 bases to trimming and J lost 1 base, with 12 bases between them. Germline assignment: CDR1 SGHTA and CDR2 FQGNSA. CDR3 length: 15 residues. This clonotype was seen ten or more times. Its antigen remains unidentified. The TCR sequence derives from a girl between 10 and 17 years old with multiple sclerosis. Source material: blood. This sequence joins TRBV7-2 and TRBJ2-3; D possibly corresponds to TRBD2 (7 bases). This CDR3 is CASSWGGGGTDTQYF. The CDR3 DNA follows: TGTGCCAGCAGCTGGGGCGGGGGCGGCACAGATACGCAGTATTTT.